This T cell receptor (beta chain) was observed in a study of beta chain features in type 1 diabetes. For the study at large: No age, gender or cell yield differences were seen between patients and healthy donors.

The study, taken as a whole, reports: Naive, central memory and Treg TCRB repertoires appeared more alike in patients than in healthy donors. Shortening that was moderate but significant affected the TCRB CDR3s of Type 1 diabetes patients in all four CD4+ subsets. The cDNA sequencing approach could over-represent high-TCR-expressing cells.

The sequenced template was cDNA made from the entire isolated RNA. Assay: immunoSEQ multiplex PCR; the TCRdb copy retains only in-frame clones and omits some. The sample records more than 300,000 clones, around 8.5% being singletons. This clone has a handful of counts. The antigen is undetermined. CDR3 length: 15 residues. V trimming: 2 bases; J trimming: 4 bases; junction bases outside the gene matches: 6. This chain links TRBV5-7 with TRBJ2-1, with TRBD1 matching 7 bases. TRBV5-7 is recorded as an ORF, its role being uncertain. The clonotype was recovered from a man aged 30 to 45 with type 1 diabetes. The sample taken for sequencing was central memory CD4+ T cells from blood. CDR3 sequence (DNA): TGTGCCAGCAGCTTAACCGGGACAGATTACAATGAGCAGTTCTTC. Its translation: CASSLTGTDYNEQFF.